This TCR beta chain was captured in a study of T cell clonotyping in hematopoietic cell transplantation. Recipient blood drawn about 28 days pretransplant and days 30, 100, 180 after. In regard to this clone: The antigen remains undetermined.

Study conclusions and caveats: Graft donor and pretransplant recipient Inverse Simpson Index values predicted broader posttransplant TCR diversity. Few recipient clonotypes overlapped donors; over 95% were de novo at given depth. Recipient TCR diversity dropped after transplant; expanded clonotypes rose from day 30 to 180.

Measured with immunoSEQ multiplex PCR; TCRdb has only the in-frame clones, and not every one. This table holds some 17,000 clones, over 75% found once. The sample here was PBMCs, taken 100 days after allogeneic stem cell transplant. This TCR came from a male patient between 55 and 70 years old who had an allogeneic stem cell transplant from a related donor, so the T cells may come from the graft donor. Some clones in this sample may be carry-over from other donors' samples.

Here the CDR3 reads CAISVRGQDSHYTF. The CDR3 DNA sequence: TGTGCCATCAGTGTGCGGGGACAGGACTCCCACTACACCTTC. This chain links TRBV10-3 with TRBJ1-2; TRBD1 aligns across 8 bases. This CDR3 spans 14 amino acids. Germline trimming cut 4 bases from V and 10 bases from J; bases unmatched to any gene: 11. Germline-derived CDR1 and CDR2 are ENHRY and SYGVKD.